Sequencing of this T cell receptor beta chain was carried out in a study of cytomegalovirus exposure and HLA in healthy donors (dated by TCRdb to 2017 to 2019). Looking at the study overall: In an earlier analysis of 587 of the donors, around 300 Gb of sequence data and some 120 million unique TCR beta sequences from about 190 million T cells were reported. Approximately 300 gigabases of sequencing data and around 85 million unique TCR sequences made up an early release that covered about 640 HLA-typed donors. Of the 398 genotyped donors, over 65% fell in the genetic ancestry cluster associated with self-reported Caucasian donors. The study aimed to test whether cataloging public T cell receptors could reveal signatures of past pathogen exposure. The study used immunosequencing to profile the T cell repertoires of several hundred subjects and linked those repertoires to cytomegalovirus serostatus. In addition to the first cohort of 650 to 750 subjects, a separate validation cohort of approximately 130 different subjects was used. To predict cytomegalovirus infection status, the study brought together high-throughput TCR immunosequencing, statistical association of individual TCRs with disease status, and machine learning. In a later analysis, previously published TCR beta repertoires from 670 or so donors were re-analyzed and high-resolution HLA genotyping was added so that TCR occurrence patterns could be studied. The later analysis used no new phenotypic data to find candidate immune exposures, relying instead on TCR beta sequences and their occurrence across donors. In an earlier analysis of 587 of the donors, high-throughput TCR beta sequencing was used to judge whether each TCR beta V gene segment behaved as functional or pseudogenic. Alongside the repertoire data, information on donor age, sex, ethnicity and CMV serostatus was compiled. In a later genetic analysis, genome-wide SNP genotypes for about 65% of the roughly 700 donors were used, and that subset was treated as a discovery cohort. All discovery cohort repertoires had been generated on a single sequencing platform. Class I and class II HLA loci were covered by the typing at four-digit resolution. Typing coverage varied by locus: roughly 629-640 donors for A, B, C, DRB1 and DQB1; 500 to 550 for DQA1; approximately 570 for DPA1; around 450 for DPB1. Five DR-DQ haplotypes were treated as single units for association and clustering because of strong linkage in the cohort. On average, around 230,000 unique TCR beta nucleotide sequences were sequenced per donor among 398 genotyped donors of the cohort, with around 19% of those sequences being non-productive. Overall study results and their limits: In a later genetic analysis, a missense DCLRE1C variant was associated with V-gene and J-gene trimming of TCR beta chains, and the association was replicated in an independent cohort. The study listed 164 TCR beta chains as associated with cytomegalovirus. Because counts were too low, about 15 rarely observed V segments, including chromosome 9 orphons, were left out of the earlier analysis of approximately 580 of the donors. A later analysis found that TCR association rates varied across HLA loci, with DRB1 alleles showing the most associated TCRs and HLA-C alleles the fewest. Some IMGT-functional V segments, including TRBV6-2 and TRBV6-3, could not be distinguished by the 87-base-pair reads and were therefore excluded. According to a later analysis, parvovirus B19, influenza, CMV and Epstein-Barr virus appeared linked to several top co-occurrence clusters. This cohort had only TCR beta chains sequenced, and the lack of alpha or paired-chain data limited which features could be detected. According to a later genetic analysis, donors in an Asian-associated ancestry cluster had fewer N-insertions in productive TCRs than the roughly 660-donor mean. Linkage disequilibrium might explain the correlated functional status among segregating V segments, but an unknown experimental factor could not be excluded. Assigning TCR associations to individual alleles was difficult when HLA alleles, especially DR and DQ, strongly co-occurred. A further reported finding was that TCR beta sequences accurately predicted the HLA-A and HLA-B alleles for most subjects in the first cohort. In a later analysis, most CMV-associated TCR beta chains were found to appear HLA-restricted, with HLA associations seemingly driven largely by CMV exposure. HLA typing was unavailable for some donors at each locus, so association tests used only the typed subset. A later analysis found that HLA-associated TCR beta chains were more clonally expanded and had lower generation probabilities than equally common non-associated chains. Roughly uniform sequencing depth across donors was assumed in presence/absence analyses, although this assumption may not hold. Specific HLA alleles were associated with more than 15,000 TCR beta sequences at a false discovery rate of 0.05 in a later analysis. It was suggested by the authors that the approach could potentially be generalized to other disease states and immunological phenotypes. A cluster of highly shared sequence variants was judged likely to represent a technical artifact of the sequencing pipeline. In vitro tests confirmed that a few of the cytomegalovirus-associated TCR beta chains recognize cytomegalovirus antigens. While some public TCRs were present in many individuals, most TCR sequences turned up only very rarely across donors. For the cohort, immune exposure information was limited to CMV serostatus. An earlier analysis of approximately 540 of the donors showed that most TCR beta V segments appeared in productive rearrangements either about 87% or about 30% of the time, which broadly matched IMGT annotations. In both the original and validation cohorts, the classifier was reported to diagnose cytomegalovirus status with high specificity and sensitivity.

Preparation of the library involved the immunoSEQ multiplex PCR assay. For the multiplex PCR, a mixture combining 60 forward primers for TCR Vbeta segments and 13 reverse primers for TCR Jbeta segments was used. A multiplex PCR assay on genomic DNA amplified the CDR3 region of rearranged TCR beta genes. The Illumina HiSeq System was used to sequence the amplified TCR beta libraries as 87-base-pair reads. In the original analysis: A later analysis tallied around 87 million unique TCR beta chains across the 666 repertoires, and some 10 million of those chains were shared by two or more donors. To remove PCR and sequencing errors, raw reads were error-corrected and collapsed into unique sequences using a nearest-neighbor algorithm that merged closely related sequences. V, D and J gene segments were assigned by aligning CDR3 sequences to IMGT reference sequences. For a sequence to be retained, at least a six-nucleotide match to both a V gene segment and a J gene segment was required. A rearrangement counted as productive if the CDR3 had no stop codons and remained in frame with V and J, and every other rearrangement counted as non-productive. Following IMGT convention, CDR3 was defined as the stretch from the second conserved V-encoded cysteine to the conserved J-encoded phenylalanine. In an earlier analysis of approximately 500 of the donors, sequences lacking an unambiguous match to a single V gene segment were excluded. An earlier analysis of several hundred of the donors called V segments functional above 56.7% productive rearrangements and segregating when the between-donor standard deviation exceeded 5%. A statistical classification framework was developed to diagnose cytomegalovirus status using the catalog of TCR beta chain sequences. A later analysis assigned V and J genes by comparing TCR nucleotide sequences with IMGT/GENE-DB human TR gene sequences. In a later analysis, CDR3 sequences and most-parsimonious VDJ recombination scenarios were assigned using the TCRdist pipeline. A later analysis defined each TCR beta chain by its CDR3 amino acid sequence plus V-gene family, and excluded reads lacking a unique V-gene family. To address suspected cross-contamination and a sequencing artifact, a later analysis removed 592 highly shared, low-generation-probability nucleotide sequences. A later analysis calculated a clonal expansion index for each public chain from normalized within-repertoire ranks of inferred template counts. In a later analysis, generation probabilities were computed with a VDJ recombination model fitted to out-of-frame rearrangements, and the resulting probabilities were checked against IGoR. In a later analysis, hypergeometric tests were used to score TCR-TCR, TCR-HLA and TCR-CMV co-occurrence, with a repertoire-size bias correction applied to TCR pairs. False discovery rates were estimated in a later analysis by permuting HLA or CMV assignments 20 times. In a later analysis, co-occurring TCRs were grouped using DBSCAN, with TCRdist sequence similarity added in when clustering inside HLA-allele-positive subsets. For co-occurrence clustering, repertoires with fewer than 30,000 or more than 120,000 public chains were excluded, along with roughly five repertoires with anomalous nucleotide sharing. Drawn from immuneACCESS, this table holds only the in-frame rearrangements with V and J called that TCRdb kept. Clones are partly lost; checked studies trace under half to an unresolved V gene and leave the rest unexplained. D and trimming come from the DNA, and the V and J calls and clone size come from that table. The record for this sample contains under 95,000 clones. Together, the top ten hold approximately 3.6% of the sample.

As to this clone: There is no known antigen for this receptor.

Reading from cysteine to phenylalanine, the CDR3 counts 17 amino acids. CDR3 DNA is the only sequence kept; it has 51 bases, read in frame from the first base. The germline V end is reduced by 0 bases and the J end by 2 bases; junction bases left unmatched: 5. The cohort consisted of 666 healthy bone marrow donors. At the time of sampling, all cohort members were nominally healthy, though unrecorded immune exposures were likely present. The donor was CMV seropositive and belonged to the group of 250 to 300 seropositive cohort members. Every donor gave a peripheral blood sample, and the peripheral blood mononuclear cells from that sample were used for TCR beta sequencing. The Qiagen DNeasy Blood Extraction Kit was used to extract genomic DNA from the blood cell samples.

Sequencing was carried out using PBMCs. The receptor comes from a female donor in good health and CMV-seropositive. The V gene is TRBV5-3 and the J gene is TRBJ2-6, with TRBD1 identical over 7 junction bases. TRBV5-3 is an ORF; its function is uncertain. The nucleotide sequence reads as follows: TGTGCCAGAAGCTTGGCAGGGGGTAAAACTGGGGCCAACGTCCTGACTTTC. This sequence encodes CARSLAGGKTGANVLTF.